Listed below are T cell receptor beta chains from one sample, sequenced in a study of T cell changes during pregnancy in multiple sclerosis. Using immunoSEQ multiplex PCR, the repertoire was profiled, and TCRdb retains in-frame clones only, with some absent. The profile shows tens of thousands of clones, nearly 95% of them singletons. The starting material was peripheral blood, obtained in the first trimester of pregnancy. These TCRs come from a female donor with multiple sclerosis, enrolled in a pregnancy study. CDR3s include the opening cysteine and the closing phenylalanine or tryptophan. A D gene is named only where the DNA matches it firmly. Expanded clones get a size class; other rows say once, few or many, or leave the size out.

clone size,V gene,J gene,D gene,CDR3 DNA,CDR3 protein
.,TRBV4-3,TRBJ2-7,TRBD2,TGCGCCAGCAGCCAAGGGGGGGGCGAGCAGTACTTC,CASSQGGGEQYF
once,TRBV27,TRBJ2-7,.,TGTGCCAGCAGTTTAGGGCAGGGCCTCACCTACGAGCAGTACTTC,CASSLGQGLTYEQYF
.,TRBV2,TRBJ1-1,TRBD1,TGTGCCAGCAATCAGGGGGCGCGGACTGAAGCTTTCTTT,CASNQGARTEAFF
.,TRBV7-2,TRBJ1-6,.,TGTGCCAGCAGCCGGTACGGAGATTCACCCCTCCACTTT,CASSRYGDSPLHF
.,TRBV4-1,TRBJ1-5,.,TGCGCCAGCAGCCAAGACAGGGGTGGTCAGCCCCAGCATTTT,CASSQDRGGQPQHF
.,TRBV9,TRBJ1-5,.,TGTGCCAGCAGTCGGGGGGTTAGCAATCAGCCCCAGCATTTT,CASSRGVSNQPQHF
.,TRBV11-3,TRBJ1-3,.,TGTGCCAGCCGCAGGTCCCCTGGAAACACCATATATTTT,CASRRSPGNTIYF
.,TRBV18,TRBJ1-1,TRBD1,TGTGCCAGCTCACCACAGACAGGGGGGATGAACACTGAAGCTTTCTTT,CASSPQTGGMNTEAFF
.,TRBV7-3,TRBJ2-3,TRBD2,TGTGCCAGCAGCTTAGAGTCCTCCCCGGGACTAGCGGGGGGGCCACGCACAGATACGCAGTATTTT,CASSLESSPGLAGGPRTDTQYF
.,TRBV11-2,TRBJ2-1,.,TGTGCCAGCAGCTTAGAAACAGAGGGCCGATACAATGAGCAGTTCTTC,CASSLETEGRYNEQFF
.,TRBV2,TRBJ1-5,.,TGTGCCAGCGCCGGACAGAGACAGCAGCCCCAGCATTTT,CASAGQRQQPQHF
.,TRBV12-5,TRBJ2-3,TRBD2,TGTGCTAGTGGTTTGGGCTCTAAAACTAGCGGGGGCACAGATACGCAGTATTTT,CASGLGSKTSGGTDTQYF
.,TRBV9,TRBJ2-5,TRBD2,TGTGCCAGCAGCGTAGCGCTAGCGGGGTCGGAGACCCAGTACTTC,CASSVALAGSETQYF
.,TRBV4-1,TRBJ2-2,TRBD1,TGCGCCAGCAGCCAAGGGACAGGTATCACCGGGGAGCTGTTTTTT,CASSQGTGITGELFF
.,TRBV18,TRBJ1-1,TRBD1,TGTGCCAGCTCCCAAGGGGGGACAGAGAACACTGAAGCTTTCTTT,CASSQGGTENTEAFF
.,TRBV19,TRBJ1-3,TRBD1,TGTGCCAGTAGCCTCCTTAGGGGGCTCGGAAACACCATATATTTT,CASSLLRGLGNTIYF
.,TRBV6-1,TRBJ2-1,TRBD2,TGTGCCAGCAGTGAACGCCGGCTAGCGGGGGGGCCAAGGATCAATGAGCAGTTCTTC,CASSERRLAGGPRINEQFF
.,TRBV7-8,TRBJ2-2,.,TGTGCCAACACACCGAACACCGGGGAGCTGTTTTTT,CANTPNTGELFF
.,TRBV7-2,TRBJ1-6,.,TGTGCCAGCAGCCGAAAAGGGATCCGCGGGGGAAATAATTCACCCCTCCACTTT,CASSRKGIRGGNNSPLHF
.,TRBV10-3,TRBJ2-7,TRBD1,TGTGCCATCAGTGATTTTGAAGGACAGGGGGTTTACGAGCAGTACTTC,CAISDFEGQGVYEQYF
.,TRBV7-2,TRBJ1-1,.,TGTGCCAGCAGCTTAGGCGGGCCCACTGAAGCTTTCTTT,CASSLGGPTEAFF
.,TRBV10-3,TRBJ2-6,TRBD1,TGTGCCATCAGTACTACAGGGGTCGGGGCCAACGTCCTGACTTTC,CAISTTGVGANVLTF
.,TRBV10-3,TRBJ2-1,TRBD2,TGTGCCATCAGTGAGCGGCTAGCGGGGGGCTCCTACAATGAGCAGTTCTTC,CAISERLAGGSYNEQFF
.,TRBV15,TRBJ2-7,.,TGTGCCACCAGCAGTCCTGGTGTCGGGGTTCAGGGCAGGGGCTACGAGCAGTACTTC,CATSSPGVGVQGRGYEQYF
.,TRBV25-1,TRBJ2-7,.,TGTGCCAGCAGGGCTCACCAGGGCGAGCAGTACTTC,CASRAHQGEQYF
.,TRBV5-6,TRBJ2-1,.,TGTGCCAGCAGCGGGGGTGGGGGGATCCGAGAGCAGTTCTTC,CASSGGGGIREQFF
.,TRBV19,TRBJ1-1,TRBD1,TGTGCCAGCAACAGGGGGGGGCGAGTTACTGAAGCTTTCTTT,CASNRGGRVTEAFF
.,TRBV5-4,TRBJ2-7,.,TGTGCCAGCAGCAAAAGGACATCTTACGAGCAGTACTTC,CASSKRTSYEQYF
.,TRBV7-6,TRBJ1-1,TRBD1,TGTGCCAGCAGCTTAGGGAGACAGGGGGCGTACACTGAAGCTTTCTTT,CASSLGRQGAYTEAFF
.,TRBV27,TRBJ1-6,TRBD1,TGTGCCAGCAGTTTAGGACAGGGGAGTAATTCACCCCTCCACTTT,CASSLGQGSNSPLHF
once,TRBV6-1,TRBJ2-5,.,TGTGCCAGCAGTGAAGCGCGAGGGTTTGAGACCCAGTACTTC,CASSEARGFETQYF
once,TRBV6-5,TRBJ2-7,.,TGTGCCAGCAGTGGGACAAGCCACTACGAGCAGTACTTC,CASSGTSHYEQYF
.,TRBV9,TRBJ1-2,TRBD1,TGTGCCAGCAGCCGTACAGGGGATGCAGGCCATGGCTACACCTTC,CASSRTGDAGHGYTF
.,TRBV12-1,TRBJ1-2,.,TGTGCCAGCAGCAGGCGACAGGGGGGCTATGGCTACACCTTC,CASSRRQGGYGYTF
.,TRBV5-5,TRBJ2-2,.,TGTGCCAGCAGCTTGTCACCCCCAACAACGAACACCGGGGAGCTGTTTTTT,CASSLSPPTTNTGELFF
.,TRBV7-2,TRBJ1-1,.,TGTGCCAGCAGCCTCGGACACCGGAACACTGAAGCTTTCTTT,CASSLGHRNTEAFF
.,TRBV19,TRBJ2-1,.,TGTGCCAGTAGTATAGTTCCAGGGGTCCCGGGTGAGCAGTTCTTC,CASSIVPGVPGEQFF
.,TRBV7-6,TRBJ1-3,.,TGTGCCAGCAGCCGCGGTGTCTCTGGAAACACCATATATTTT,CASSRGVSGNTIYF
.,TRBV9,TRBJ1-4,.,TGTGCCAGCAGCGAGGCAGGGTTAAGGAATGAAAAACTGTTTTTT,CASSEAGLRNEKLFF
once,TRBV21-1,TRBJ1-2,.,TGTGCCAGCAGCACACGACAGGGGGACCACTATGGCTACACCTTC,CASSTRQGDHYGYTF
.,TRBV18,TRBJ2-2,TRBD2,TGTGCCAGCTCGGAGCTAGCGGGATCGAACACCGGGGAGCTGTTTTTT,CASSELAGSNTGELFF
.,TRBV7-2,TRBJ2-2,.,TGTGCCAGCAGCTTAAGGGGAGGGGAGCTGTTTTTT,CASSLRGGELFF